The T cell receptor (beta chain) under discussion was sequenced for a study of CXCR3-negative and CXCR3-positive naive CD8 T cells (dated by TCRdb to about 2019). For the wider study: In total, roughly 140 million TRB reads were obtained, corresponding to roughly 1.5 +/- 0.3 million reads per library. The diversity and physicochemical repertoire analyses included roughly ten donors pooled from two independent experiments. For the TRBV-TRBJ cluster analysis, the naive subsets came from 5 or 6 donors, while the memory cells came from 3 donors.

Each CD8+ T cell subset was flow-sorted in triplicate, with some 300,000 cells per subset placed directly into RLT lysis buffer. To keep memory contaminants out, a stringent definition of naive CD8+ T cells was applied: CD45RO-CCR7+CD27+CD95-. Standard density gradient centrifugation was used to isolate peripheral blood mononuclear cells from buffy coats. A FACSAria III was used to flow-sort naive CXCR3-negative and CXCR3-positive CD8+ T cells. An RNeasy Mini Kit was used to extract total RNA from the sorted cells. The listed sequencing device is NextSeq 550. The Human TCR Profiling Kit (MiLaboratory) was used to make UMI-labeled 5' RACE TRB cDNA libraries. The full amount of extracted RNA was used for cDNA synthesis, and the full amount of resulting cDNA was used for PCR amplification. Libraries were prepared in parallel with an identical number of PCR cycles. From the authors' description of their analysis: With a requirement of at least two reads per UMI, MIGEC and MiXCR extracted about 50,000 +/- 10,000 unique UMI-labeled TRB cDNA molecules per library. An average of about 40,000 +/- 10,000 functional in-frame TRB CDR3 nucleotide clonotypes without stop codons was found per library. After each sample was downsampled to 5000 UMI-labeled TRB molecules, VDJtools was used to calculate diversity metrics such as normalized Shannon-Wiener and Chao1. VDJtools was used to calculate clonotype-size-weighted physicochemical properties of the central five CDR3 residues, namely interaction energy, strength, volume and Kidera factor 4. Reads reprocessed by TCRdb are summarized as one entry per CDR3 protein sequence, and DNA is absent. These V and J calls originate from TCRdb's pipeline instead of the authors' own analysis. The table of this sample itemizes over 100,000 distinct CDR3 sequences. 0.29% of the sample is taken by the ten largest.

The germline V gene yields SQVTM for CDR1 and ANQGSEA for CDR2. The CDR3 runs 11 amino acids, cysteine and phenylalanine included. The DNA is unrecorded. On this clonotype: Its recognized antigen is unknown.

Beyond this particular receptor, the publication reports: Because surface CD5, which is linked to self-reactivity in mice, was comparable between the naive subsets, TCR interaction strength was also inferred from TRB CDR3 physicochemical properties. Compared with CXCR3-negative naive cells, CXCR3-positive naive cells had TRB CDR3s with higher hydrophobicity (lower Kidera factor 4), lower energy, and higher strength and volume indices. Freshly isolated PBMCs were used for most assays because CXCR3 expression partially decreased after cryopreservation. Comparably high repertoire diversity was found in both naive subsets, whereas much lower repertoire diversity was found in memory CD8+ T cells. Within the same donor, TRBV-TRBJ usage looked similar between naive CXCR3-negative and CXCR3-positive cells, but memory cells had distinct patterns.

The sequence derives from a human donor in good health. Some clones in this sample may be carry-over from other donors' samples. The sequenced sample consisted of naive CXCR3- CD8+ T cells from blood. The sample's cell subset or site label, in plain terms: CD45RO-CCR7+CD27+CD95- naive CD8+ T cells lacking CXCR3 (TNR3-). The V and J segments used are TRBV29-1 and TRBJ2-2; TCRdb's D call of TRBD1 is untestable without DNA. The encoded CDR3 is CSVGTTGELFF.